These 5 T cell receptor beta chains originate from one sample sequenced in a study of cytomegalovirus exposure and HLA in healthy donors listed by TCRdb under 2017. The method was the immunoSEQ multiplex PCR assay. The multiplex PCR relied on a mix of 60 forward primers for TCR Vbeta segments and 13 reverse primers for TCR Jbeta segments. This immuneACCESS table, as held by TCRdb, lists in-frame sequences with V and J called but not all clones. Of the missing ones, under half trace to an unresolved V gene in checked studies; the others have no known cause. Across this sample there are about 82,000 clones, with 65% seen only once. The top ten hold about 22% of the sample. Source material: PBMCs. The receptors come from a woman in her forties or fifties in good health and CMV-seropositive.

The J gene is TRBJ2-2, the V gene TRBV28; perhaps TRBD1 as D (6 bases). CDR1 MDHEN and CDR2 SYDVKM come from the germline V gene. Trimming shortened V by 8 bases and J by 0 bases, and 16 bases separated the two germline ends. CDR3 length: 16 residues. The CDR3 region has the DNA TGTGCCAGCCATTCTTCGGGACATTCGAACACCGGGGAGCTGTTTTTT. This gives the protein CASHSSGHSNTGELFF.

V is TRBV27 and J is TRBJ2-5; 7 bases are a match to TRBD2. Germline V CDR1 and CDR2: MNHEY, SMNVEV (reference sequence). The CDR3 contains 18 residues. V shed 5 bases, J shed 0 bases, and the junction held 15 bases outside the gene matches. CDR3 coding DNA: TGTGCCAGCAGTCCCTCCCGCGGTAGAGCGGGGTACCAAGAGACCCAGTACTTC. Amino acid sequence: CASSPSRGRAGYQETQYF.

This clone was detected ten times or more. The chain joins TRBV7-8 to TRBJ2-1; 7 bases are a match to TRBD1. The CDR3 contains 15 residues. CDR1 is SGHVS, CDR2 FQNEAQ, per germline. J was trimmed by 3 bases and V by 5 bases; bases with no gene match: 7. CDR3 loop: CASSNPGTVYNEQFF. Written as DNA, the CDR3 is TGTGCCAGCAGCAATCCCGGGACAGTCTACAATGAGCAGTTCTTC.

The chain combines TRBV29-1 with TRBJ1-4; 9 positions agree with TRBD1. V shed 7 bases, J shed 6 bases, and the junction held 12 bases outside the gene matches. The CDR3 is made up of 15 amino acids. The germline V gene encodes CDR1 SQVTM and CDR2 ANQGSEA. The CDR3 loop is CSATTYRGQHEKLFF. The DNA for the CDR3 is TGCAGCGCAACCACCTACAGGGGGCAACATGAAAAACTGTTTTTT.

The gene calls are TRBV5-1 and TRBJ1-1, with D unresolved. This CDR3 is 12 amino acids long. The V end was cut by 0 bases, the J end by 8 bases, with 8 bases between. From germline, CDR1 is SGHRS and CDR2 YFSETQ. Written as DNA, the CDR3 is TGCGCCAGCAGCTTGGAGCGGGGAGAAGCTTTCTTT. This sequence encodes CASSLERGEAFF.